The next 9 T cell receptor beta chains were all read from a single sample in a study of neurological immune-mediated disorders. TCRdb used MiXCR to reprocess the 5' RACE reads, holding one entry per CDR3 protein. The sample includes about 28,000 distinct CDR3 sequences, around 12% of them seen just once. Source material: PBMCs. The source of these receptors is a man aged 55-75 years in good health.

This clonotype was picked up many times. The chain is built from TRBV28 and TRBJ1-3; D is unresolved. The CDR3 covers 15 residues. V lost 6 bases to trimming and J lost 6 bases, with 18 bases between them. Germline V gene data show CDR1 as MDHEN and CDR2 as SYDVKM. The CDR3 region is CASRPPGRGENTIYF. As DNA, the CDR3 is TGTGCCAGCAGGCCCCCTGGGCGCGGTGAAAACACCATATATTTT.

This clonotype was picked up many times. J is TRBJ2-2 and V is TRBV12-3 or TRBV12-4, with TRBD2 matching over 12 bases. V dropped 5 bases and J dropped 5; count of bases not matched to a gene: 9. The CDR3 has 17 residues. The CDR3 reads CASSPPGLAGGTGELFF. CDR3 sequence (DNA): TGTGCCAGCAGTCCCCCGGGACTAGCGGGTGGGACCGGGGAGCTGTTTTTT.

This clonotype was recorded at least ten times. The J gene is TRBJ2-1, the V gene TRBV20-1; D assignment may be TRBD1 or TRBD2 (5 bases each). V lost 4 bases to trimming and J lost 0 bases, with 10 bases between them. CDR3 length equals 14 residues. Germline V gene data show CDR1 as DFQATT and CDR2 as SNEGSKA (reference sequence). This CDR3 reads CSAISGSSYNEQFF. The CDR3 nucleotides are TGCAGTGCTATTTCAGGGAGCTCCTACAATGAGCAGTTCTTC.

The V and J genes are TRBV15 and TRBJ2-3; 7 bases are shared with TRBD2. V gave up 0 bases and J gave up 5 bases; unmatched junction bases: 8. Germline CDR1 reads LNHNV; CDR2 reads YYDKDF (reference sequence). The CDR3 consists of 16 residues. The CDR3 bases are TGTGCCACCAGCAGAGATCTCGCGGGAGCGGGAGATACGCAGTATTTT. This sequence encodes CATSRDLAGAGDTQYF.

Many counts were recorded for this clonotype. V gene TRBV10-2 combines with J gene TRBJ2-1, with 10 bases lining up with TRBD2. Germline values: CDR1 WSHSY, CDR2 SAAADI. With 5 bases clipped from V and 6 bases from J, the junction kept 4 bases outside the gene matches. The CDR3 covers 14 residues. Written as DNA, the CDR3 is TGCGCCAGCAGTCTAGCGGGAGTTGTCAATGAGCAGTTCTTC. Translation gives CASSLAGVVNEQFF.

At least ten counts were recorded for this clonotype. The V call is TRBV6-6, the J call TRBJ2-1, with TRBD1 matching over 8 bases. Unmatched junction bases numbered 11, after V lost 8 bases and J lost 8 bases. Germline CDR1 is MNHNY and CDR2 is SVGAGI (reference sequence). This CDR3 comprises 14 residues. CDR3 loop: CASGWTGRLDEQFF. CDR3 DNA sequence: TGTGCCAGCGGGTGGACAGGGAGGCTCGATGAGCAGTTCTTC.

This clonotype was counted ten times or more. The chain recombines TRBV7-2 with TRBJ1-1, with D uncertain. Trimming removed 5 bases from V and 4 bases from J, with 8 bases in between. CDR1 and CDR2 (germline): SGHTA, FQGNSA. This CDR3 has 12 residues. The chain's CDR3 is CASSPFRTEAFF. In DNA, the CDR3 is TGTGCCAGCAGCCCCTTCCGCACTGAAGCTTTCTTT.

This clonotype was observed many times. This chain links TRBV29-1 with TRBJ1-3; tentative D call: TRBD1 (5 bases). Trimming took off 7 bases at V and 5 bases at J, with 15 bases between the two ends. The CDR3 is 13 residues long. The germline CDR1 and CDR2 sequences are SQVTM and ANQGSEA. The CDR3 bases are TGCAGCGCTGGGGACGTGGGAAGAAACACCATATATTTT. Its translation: CSAGDVGRNTIYF.

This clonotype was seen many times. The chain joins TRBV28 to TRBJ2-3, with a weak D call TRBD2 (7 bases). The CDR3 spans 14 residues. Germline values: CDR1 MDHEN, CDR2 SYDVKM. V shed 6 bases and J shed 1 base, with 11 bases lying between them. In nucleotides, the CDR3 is TGTGCCAGCAGGGGGGGGGCAGGCACAGATACGCAGTATTTT. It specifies CASRGGAGTDTQYF.